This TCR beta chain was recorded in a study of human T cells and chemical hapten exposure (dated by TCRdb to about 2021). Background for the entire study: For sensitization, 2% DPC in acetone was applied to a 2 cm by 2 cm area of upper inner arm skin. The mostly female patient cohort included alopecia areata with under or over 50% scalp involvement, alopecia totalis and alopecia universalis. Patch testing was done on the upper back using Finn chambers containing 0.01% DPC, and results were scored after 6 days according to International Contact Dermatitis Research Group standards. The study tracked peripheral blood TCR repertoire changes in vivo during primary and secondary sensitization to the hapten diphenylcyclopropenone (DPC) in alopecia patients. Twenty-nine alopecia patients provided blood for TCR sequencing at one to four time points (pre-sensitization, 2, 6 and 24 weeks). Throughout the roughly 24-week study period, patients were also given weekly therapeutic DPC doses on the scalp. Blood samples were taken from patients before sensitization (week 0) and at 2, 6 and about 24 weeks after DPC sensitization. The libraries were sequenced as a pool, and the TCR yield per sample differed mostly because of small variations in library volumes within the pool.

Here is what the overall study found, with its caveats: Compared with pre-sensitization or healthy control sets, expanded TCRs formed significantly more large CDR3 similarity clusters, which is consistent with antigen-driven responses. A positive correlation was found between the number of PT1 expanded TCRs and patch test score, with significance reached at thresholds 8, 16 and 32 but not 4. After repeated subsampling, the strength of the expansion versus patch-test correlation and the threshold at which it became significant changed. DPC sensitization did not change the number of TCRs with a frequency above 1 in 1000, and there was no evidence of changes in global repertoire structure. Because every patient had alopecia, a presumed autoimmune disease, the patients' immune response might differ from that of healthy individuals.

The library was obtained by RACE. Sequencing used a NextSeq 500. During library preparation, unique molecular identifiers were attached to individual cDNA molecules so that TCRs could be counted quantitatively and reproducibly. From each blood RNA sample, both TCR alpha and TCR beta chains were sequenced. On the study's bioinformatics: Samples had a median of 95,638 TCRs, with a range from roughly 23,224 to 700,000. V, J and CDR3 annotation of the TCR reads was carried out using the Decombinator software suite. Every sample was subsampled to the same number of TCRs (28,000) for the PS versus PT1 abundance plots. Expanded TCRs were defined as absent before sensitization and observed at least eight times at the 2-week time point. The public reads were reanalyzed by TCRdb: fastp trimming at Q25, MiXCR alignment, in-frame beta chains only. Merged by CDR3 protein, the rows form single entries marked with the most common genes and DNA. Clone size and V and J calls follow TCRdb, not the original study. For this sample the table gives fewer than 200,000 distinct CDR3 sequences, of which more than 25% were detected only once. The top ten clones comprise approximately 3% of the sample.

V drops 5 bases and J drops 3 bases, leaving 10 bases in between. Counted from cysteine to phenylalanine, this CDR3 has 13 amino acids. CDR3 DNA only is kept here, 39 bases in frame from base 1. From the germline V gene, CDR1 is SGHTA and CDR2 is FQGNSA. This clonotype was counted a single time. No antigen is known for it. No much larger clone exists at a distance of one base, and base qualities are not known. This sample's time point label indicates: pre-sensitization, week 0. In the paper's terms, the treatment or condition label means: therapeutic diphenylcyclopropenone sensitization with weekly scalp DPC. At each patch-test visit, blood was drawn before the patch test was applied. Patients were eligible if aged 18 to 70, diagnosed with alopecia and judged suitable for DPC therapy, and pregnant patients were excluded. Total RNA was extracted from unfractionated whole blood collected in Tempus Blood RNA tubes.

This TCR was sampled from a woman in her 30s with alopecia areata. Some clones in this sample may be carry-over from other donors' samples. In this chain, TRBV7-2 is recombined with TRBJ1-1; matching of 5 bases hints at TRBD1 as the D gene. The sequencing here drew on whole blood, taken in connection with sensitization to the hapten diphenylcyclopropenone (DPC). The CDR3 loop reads CASSAGRYTEAFF. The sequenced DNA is TGTGCCAGCAGCGCGGGACGATACACTGAAGCTTTCTTT.